The 26 T cell receptor beta chains below all came from one sample that was sequenced in a study of OX40 agonist ivuxolimab in advanced cancers. The assay was immunoSEQ multiplex PCR, and TCRdb's table has in-frame clones only and misses some. The sample includes about 81,000 clones, 88% seen only once; the top ten take about 0.45%. The specimen was CD4+ or CD8+ T cells sorted from blood, collected in a trial of the OX40 agonist ivuxolimab. The receptors were sampled from an adult with an advanced solid tumor such as melanoma, head and neck, liver or kidney cancer.

The CDR3 coding sequence is TGTGCCACCAGCAGTGCAGGGACCACAGATACGCAGTATTTT. This translates into CATSSAGTTDTQYF. The rearrangement joins TRBV15 to TRBJ2-3; the D gene could be TRBD1 or TRBD2 (5 bases each). The germline V gene encodes CDR1 LNHNV and CDR2 YYDKDF (reference sequence). V dropped 3 bases and J dropped 2 bases, with 9 bases sitting between them. The CDR3 runs 14 residues.

CDR3 sequence reads: CASSLGGSQNIQYF. In nucleotides, the CDR3 is TGTGCCAGCAGCTTAGGGGGCAGTCAAAACATTCAGTACTTC. This chain links TRBV7-6 with TRBJ2-4, with D perhaps TRBD1 (5 bases). V was pared by 1 base and J by 5 bases, with 9 bases between. Germline loops: CDR1 SGHVS, CDR2 FNYEAQ. The CDR3 extends over 14 amino acids. The whole variable domain, filled in from reference TRBV7-6 and TRBJ2-4, reads GAGVSQSPRYKVTKRGQDVALRCDPISGHVSLYWYRQALGQGPEFLTYFNYEAQQDKSGLPNDRFSAERPEGSISTLTIQRTEQRDSAMYRCASSLGGSQNIQYFGAGTRLSVL.

The chain carries TRBV19 and TRBJ1-5; 9 bases are a match to TRBD1. The CDR3 is 15 residues long. The ends lost 8 bases at V and 0 bases at J; junction bases unmatched: 5. From germline, CDR1 is LNHDA and CDR2 SQIVND (reference sequence). CDR3 sequence reads: CASGGTGPSNQPQHF. The CDR3 DNA follows: TGTGCCAGTGGAGGGACAGGGCCTAGCAATCAGCCCCAGCATTTT.

The J gene is TRBJ2-2, the V gene TRBV7-3; 8 nucleotides agree with TRBD1. CDR1 and CDR2 (germline): SGHTA, FQGTGA. The length of the CDR3 is 15 residues. V shed 5 bases, J shed 5 bases, and the junction held 7 bases outside the gene matches. The CDR3 region is CASSAPGGSTGELFF. The CDR3 DNA is TGTGCCAGCAGCGCCCCAGGGGGCAGTACCGGGGAGCTGTTTTTT.

The gene calls are TRBV18 and TRBJ2-5; no firm D call. V was pared by 0 bases and J by 5 bases, with 7 bases between. CDR1 and CDR2 (germline): KGHSH, LQKENI. The CDR3 runs 13 residues. The CDR3 bases are TGTGCCAGCTCACCACCGGGGTTTGAGACCCAGTACTTC. Translated, it gives CASSPPGFETQYF.

The V gene is TRBV7-2, the J gene TRBJ2-7, with 7 bases matching TRBD1. The CDR3 covers 14 residues. Looked up from germline, CDR1 is SGHTA and CDR2 is FQGNSA. V lost 5 bases and J lost 2; bases outside the gene matches: 6. This CDR3 reads CASSPRDRAYEQYF. CDR3 DNA: TGTGCCAGCAGCCCAAGGGACAGAGCCTACGAGCAGTACTTC.

The chain combines TRBV14 with TRBJ1-2; 8 bases map to TRBD1. V trimming: 6 bases; J trimming: 8 bases; junction bases outside the gene matches: 11. The germline CDR1 and CDR2 sequences are SGHDN and FVKESK. This CDR3 contains 14 residues. CDR3 residues: CASRHRTGRGGYTF. CDR3 DNA: TGTGCCAGCAGACACCGGACAGGGCGCGGAGGCTACACCTTC. Drawing the rest from reference TRBV14 and TRBJ1-2, the complete variable domain is EAGVTQFPSHSVIEKGQTVTLRCDPISGHDNLYWYRRVMGKEIKFLLHFVKESKQDESGMPNNRFLAERTGGTYSTLKVQPAELEDSGVYFCASRHRTGRGGYTFGSGTRLTVV.

The V gene is TRBV11-2, the J gene TRBJ2-3; no clear D. The CDR3 runs 12 residues. Germline V gene sequence: CDR1 SGHAT, CDR2 FQNNGV. V was trimmed by 0 bases and J by 6 bases, leaving 4 bases between them. DNA of the CDR3: TGTGCCAGCAGCTTAGAGAAGGATACGCAGTATTTT. Encoded protein: CASSLEKDTQYF. The variable domain in full, with the rest retrieved from reference TRBV11-2 and TRBJ2-3, is EAGVAQSPRYKIIEKRQSVAFWCNPISGHATLYWYQQILGQGPKLLIQFQNNGVVDDSQLPKDRFSAERLKGVDSTLKIQPAKLEDSAVYLCASSLEKDTQYFGPGTRLTVL.

The chain has TRBV7-2 and TRBJ2-7; the D gene is possibly TRBD1 (5 bases). V lost 1 base and J lost 0, with 7 bases in between. Looked up from germline, CDR1 is SGHTA and CDR2 is FQGNSA. CDR3 size: 14 residues. The CDR3 here is CASSLDRFSYEQYF. The CDR3 DNA reads as TGTGCCAGCAGCTTAGACAGGTTCTCCTACGAGCAGTACTTC.

The CDR3 here is CASSSESSGEQYF. The DNA of the CDR3 is TGTGCCAGCAGTTCGGAGTCCTCGGGGGAGCAGTACTTC. The chain joins TRBV6-4 to TRBJ2-7, with D possibly being TRBD2 (5 bases). The CDR3 consists of 13 residues. Trimming left V 5 bases short and J 7 bases short, with 15 bases between. Germline V lookup: CDR1 MRHNA, CDR2 SNTAGT.

This sequence joins TRBV20-1 and TRBJ2-7; D is undetermined. This CDR3 has 11 amino acids. CDR1 DFQATT and CDR2 SNEGSKA come from the germline V gene (reference sequence). This CDR3 reads CSPEKAPGQYF. The CDR3 DNA follows: TGCAGCCCTGAGAAGGCACCAGGGCAGTACTTC.

The chain uses TRBV9 and TRBJ1-2, with TRBD1 matching over 9 bases. In germline, CDR1 is SGDLS, CDR2 YYNGEE. This CDR3 has 15 residues. J was trimmed by 4 bases and V by 1 base; bases with no gene match: 5. The CDR3 sequence is CASSVQDRGSYGYTF. The CDR3 DNA reads as TGTGCCAGCAGCGTACAGGACAGGGGAAGCTATGGCTACACCTTC. Based on the CDR3 plus reference TRBV9 and TRBJ1-2, the full variable domain is DSGVTQTPKHLITATGQRVTLRCSPRSGDLSVYWYQQSLDQGLQFLIQYYNGEERAKGNILERFSAQQFPDLHSELNLSSLELGDSALYFCASSVQDRGSYGYTFGSGTRLTVV.

The chain recombines TRBV15 with TRBJ1-5; no clear D gene. The CDR3 contains 13 residues. Germline-derived CDR1 and CDR2 are LNHNV and YYDKDF (reference sequence). Trimming shortened V by 1 base and J by 11 bases, and 12 bases separated the two germline ends. The CDR3 protein is CATSRGPAGSQHF. CDR3 sequence (DNA): TGTGCCACCAGCAGAGGACCCGCGGGGTCCCAGCATTTT.

This clone was counted once. V and J are TRBV28 and TRBJ1-1; D unclear. Per the germline V gene, CDR1 is MDHEN and CDR2 is SYDVKM. CDR3 length: 12 residues. The ends were cut back, 4 bases at V and 3 bases at J, with 6 bases in the middle. CDR3 sequence (DNA): TGTGCCAGCAGTTCAACAGACACTGAAGCTTTCTTT. Translation gives CASSSTDTEAFF.

The chain combines TRBV7-8 with TRBJ2-7, with D possibly matching TRBD1 (6 bases). V dropped 8 bases and J dropped 3 bases, with 14 bases sitting between them. This CDR3 region has 13 residues. Germline CDR1 is SGHVS and CDR2 is FQNEAQ. CDR3 region: CASLPPRGYEQYF. The CDR3 DNA sequence: TGTGCCAGCCTGCCGCCCAGGGGCTACGAGCAGTACTTC.

This chain links TRBV19 with TRBJ2-7, with D perhaps TRBD1 or TRBD2 (6 bases each). The CDR3 consists of 16 residues. Deletions cut 1 base from V and 2 bases from J, with 15 bases between. Germline V CDR1 and CDR2: LNHDA, SQIVND (reference sequence). Here the CDR3 reads CASSIGGGPDAYEQYF. The CDR3 DNA reads TGTGCCAGTAGTATAGGAGGGGGGCCTGATGCCTACGAGCAGTACTTC.

Here the CDR3 reads CASSEFTGTGELFF. DNA for the CDR3: TGTGCCAGCAGTGAGTTCACGGGAACCGGGGAGCTGTTTTTT. The chain carries TRBV6-4 and TRBJ2-2; the D gene is possibly TRBD2 (5 bases). Trimming shortened V by 3 bases and J by 5 bases, and 10 bases separated the two germline ends. The CDR3 loop spans 14 amino acids. Germline loops: CDR1 MRHNA, CDR2 SNTAGT.

This chain links TRBV27 with TRBJ1-2; possible D gene TRBD1, 5 bases. CDR3 length: 16 amino acids. Germline CDR1 MNHEY, CDR2 SMNVEV (reference sequence). V was pared by 5 bases and J by 3 bases, with 19 bases between. CDR3 loop: CASSPRLRRGDYGYTF. In DNA form, the CDR3 reads TGTGCCAGCAGTCCCCGACTCCGGAGGGGAGACTATGGCTACACCTTC.

This chain connects TRBV4-3 to TRBJ1-3; 8 bases line up with TRBD1. This CDR3 spans 15 amino acids. The V gene's germline CDR1 is LGHNA and CDR2 YSLEER. With 2 bases clipped from V and 4 bases from J, the junction kept 4 bases outside the gene matches. DNA for the CDR3: TGCGCCAGCAGCCAACGTACAGGGGGAGGAAACACCATATATTTT. Amino acids: CASSQRTGGGNTIYF.

The rearrangement joins TRBV28 to TRBJ2-1; D possibly corresponds to TRBD2 (5 bases). Germline V gene lookup returns CDR1 MDHEN and CDR2 SYDVKM. This CDR3 spans 12 amino acids. Trimming stripped 6 bases from V and 13 bases from J, with 16 bases between. CDR3 region: CASSSGGWGQFF. The CDR3 nucleotides are TGTGCCAGCAGCTCAGGAGGTTGGGGACAGTTCTTC.

The chain recombines TRBV7-9 with TRBJ1-1, with D perhaps matching TRBD1 (5 bases). Germline loops: CDR1 SEHNR, CDR2 FQNEAQ (reference sequence). Trimming left V 4 bases short and J 5 bases short, with 17 bases between. CDR3 length equals 15 residues. CDR3 sequence reads: CASSSYGWGGTEAFF. CDR3 DNA sequence: TGTGCCAGCAGCTCGTATGGGTGGGGGGGTACTGAAGCTTTCTTT.

Only one count was recorded for this clone. This chain links TRBV18 with TRBJ1-4; no definite D call. This CDR3 region has 13 residues. V was clipped by 4 bases and J by 6 bases, with 9 bases between them. The germline gives CDR1 KGHSH, CDR2 LQKENI. CDR3 bases: TGTGCCAGCTCACGAGACACCGATGAAAAACTGTTTTTT. It encodes CASSRDTDEKLFF.

This clone showed up just once. The chain joins TRBV5-3 to TRBJ2-1, with no clear D. TRBV5-3 is an ORF, and what it does is uncertain. V lost 0 bases and J 2 bases, leaving 12 bases between the germline ends. This CDR3 contains 16 residues. CDR3 sequence (DNA): TGTGCCAGAAGCTTGGGAGGTCGGCAGGCCTACAATGAGCAGTTCTTC. It yields the protein CARSLGGRQAYNEQFF.

V usage is TRBV9 and J usage is TRBJ1-4, with D perhaps matching TRBD1 (5 bases). V lost 2 bases and J 6 bases, leaving 11 bases between the germline ends. This CDR3 has 14 residues. Germline CDR1 and CDR2: SGDLS and YYNGEE. This CDR3 is CASSVGTGDEKLFF. The CDR3 DNA sequence: TGTGCCAGCAGCGTGGGGACCGGGGATGAAAAACTGTTTTTT. The complete variable domain, with remaining parts taken from reference TRBV9 and TRBJ1-4, reads DSGVTQTPKHLITATGQRVTLRCSPRSGDLSVYWYQQSLDQGLQFLIQYYNGEERAKGNILERFSAQQFPDLHSELNLSSLELGDSALYFCASSVGTGDEKLFFGSGTQLSVL.

The rearrangement joins TRBV7-2 to TRBJ2-5; D gene unclear. Germline V gene sequence: CDR1 SGHTA, CDR2 FQGNSA. The CDR3 has 13 residues. V was shortened by 3 bases and J by 4 bases, with 9 bases between the two germline ends. The chain's CDR3 is CASSFWAAETQYF. CDR3 bases: TGTGCCAGCAGCTTTTGGGCAGCAGAGACCCAGTACTTC.

Only a few counts were recorded for this clone. The genes are TRBV5-8 and TRBJ1-2, with a weak D call TRBD1 (6 bases). Trimming took off 4 bases at V and 7 bases at J, with 11 bases between the two ends. Germline CDR1 reads SGHTS; CDR2 reads YDEGEE. The CDR3 is 12 residues long. Here the CDR3 reads CASSVRGRGYTF. In DNA form, the CDR3 reads TGTGCCAGCAGCGTCAGGGGTCGTGGCTACACCTTC.